These 18 T cell receptor beta chains were sequenced from one sample in a study of Ad26.COV2.S vaccination and SARS-CoV-2 variants. Libraries were prepared by immunoSEQ multiplex PCR; TCRdb keeps only in-frame clonotypes and omits some of them. The data contain 320,000 or so clones, roughly 90% of them seen just once; the ten biggest clones take up approximately 5%. Treatment noted: around 19 received Ad26.COV2.S at low or high dose, single or two shots; about 5 received placebo; per-sample allocation not given. At day 63 after the first vaccine or placebo injection, samples were drawn. Sequences were derived from peripheral blood, sampled in a trial of Ad26.COV2.S vaccine versus placebo. The receptors come from a person aged 18-60 years who received the Ad26.COV2.S COVID-19 vaccine or a placebo.

The J gene is TRBJ1-1, the V gene TRBV29-1; D is uncertain. Looked up from germline, CDR1 is SQVTM and CDR2 is ANQGSEA. V was shortened by 6 bases and J by 7 bases, with 12 bases between the two germline ends. This CDR3 spans 11 amino acids. The CDR3 loop is CSVEGAHEAFF. In nucleotides, the CDR3 is TGCAGCGTCGAGGGAGCTCATGAAGCTTTCTTT.

In nucleotides, the CDR3 is TGTGCCTGGAATGTAGGGGGCGCGGCTAATGAAAAACTGTTTTTT. Translating it yields CAWNVGGAANEKLFF. The genes are TRBV30 and TRBJ1-4, with 7 bases that match TRBD1. The CDR3 extends over 15 amino acids. CDR1 and CDR2 from the germline V gene are GTSNPN and SVGIG (reference sequence). The V and J ends lost 4 bases and 3 bases, in that order; junction bases with no gene match: 8.

This sequence joins TRBV9 and TRBJ2-1; the D gene is possibly TRBD2 (6 bases). Germline V CDR1 and CDR2: SGDLS, YYNGEE. This CDR3 spans 12 amino acids. V lost 2 bases, J lost 9 bases, and 9 bases lay in between. CDR3 nucleotides: TGTGCCAGCAGCGTGGAGGGAGTTGAGCAGTTCTTC. As protein: CASSVEGVEQFF.

The gene calls are TRBV2 and TRBJ2-2; 9 positions match TRBD1. Per germline, CDR1 SNHLY and CDR2 FYNNEI. The CDR3 is 18 residues long. The ends lost 7 bases at V and 2 bases at J; junction bases unmatched: 14. CDR3: CASTPGPRDRVNTGELFF. Written as DNA, the CDR3 is TGTGCCAGCACCCCCGGCCCCCGGGACAGGGTTAACACCGGGGAGCTGTTTTTT.

The V and J genes are TRBV6-5 and TRBJ1-2; D is perhaps TRBD1 (6 bases). Trimming left V 2 bases short and J 4 bases short, with 17 bases between. The CDR3 sequence is 16 residues long. Germline lookup yields CDR1 MNHEY and CDR2 SVGAGI. The DNA of the CDR3 is TGTGCCAGCAGTTACAACGGAAGGGGGGTGAGCTATGGCTACACCTTC. Protein product: CASSYNGRGVSYGYTF.

This sequence joins TRBV7-2 and TRBJ1-6; no firm D call. The CDR3 has 12 residues. Germline loops: CDR1 SGHTA, CDR2 FQGNSA. The germline V and J ends were trimmed by 3 bases and 8 bases, with 5 bases remaining between them. CDR3 nucleotides: TGTGCCAGCAGCTTTCTGGATTCACCCCTCCACTTT. Translation: CASSFLDSPLHF.

V and J are TRBV3-1 (or the pseudogene TRBV3-2) and TRBJ2-7; no definite D call. Germline V gene lookup returns CDR1 LGHDT and CDR2 YNNKEL (reference sequence). V lost 1 base, J lost 2 bases, and 9 bases lay in between. The CDR3 is 14 amino acids. The CDR3 loop is CASSQGVSTYEQYF. For the CDR3, the DNA is TGTGCCAGCAGCCAAGGAGTCAGTACCTACGAGCAGTACTTC.

The gene calls are TRBV29-1 and TRBJ1-6; possible D gene TRBD1, 5 bases. Looked up from germline, CDR1 is SQVTM and CDR2 is ANQGSEA. The CDR3 is made up of 14 amino acids. Trimming removed 5 bases from V and 2 bases from J, with 10 bases in between. In DNA, the CDR3 is TGCAGCGTTCGACCAGGGACCTATAATTCACCCCTCCACTTT. Translating it yields CSVRPGTYNSPLHF.

The rearrangement links TRBV4-3 to TRBJ2-1; D possibly uses TRBD1 or TRBD2 (6 bases each). In germline, CDR1 is LGHNA, CDR2 YSLEER. V was clipped by 0 bases and J by 7 bases, with 16 bases between them. This CDR3 spans 16 amino acids. CDR3 DNA sequence: TGCGCCAGCAGCCAAGAAGCCGGGGGCCGGGCGAATGAGCAGTTCTTC. Encoded protein: CASSQEAGGRANEQFF.

The V and J genes are TRBV9 and TRBJ2-1; no definite D call. There are 12 residues in the CDR3. In germline, CDR1 is SGDLS, CDR2 YYNGEE. The V and J ends lost 2 bases and 4 bases respectively, with 4 bases between them. The CDR3 DNA reads as TGTGCCAGCAGCGTTCGTTACAATGAGCAGTTCTTC. This translates into CASSVRYNEQFF.

The chain employs TRBV6-5 and TRBJ1-1; 8 bases agree with TRBD1. Trimming removed 5 bases from V and 5 bases from J; junction bases left unmatched: 4. There are 13 residues in the CDR3. Germline CDR1 is MNHEY and CDR2 is SVGAGI. The CDR3 protein is CASSRTGQTEAFF. The DNA of the CDR3 is TGTGCCAGCAGTCGGACAGGGCAGACTGAAGCTTTCTTT.

The chain links TRBV25-1 to TRBJ2-5; D may be TRBD2 (6 bases). Trimming cost V 2 bases and J 3 bases, with 16 bases left between them. There are 16 residues in the CDR3. Germline loops: CDR1 MGHDK, CDR2 SYGVNS. The CDR3 is CASSELAKMSKETQYF. Written as DNA, the CDR3 is TGTGCCAGCAGTGAACTAGCGAAAATGTCCAAAGAGACCCAGTACTTC.

This chain uses TRBV7-9 with TRBJ1-1; D is ambiguous. V was shortened by 7 bases and J by 2 bases, with 14 bases between the two germline ends. Germline CDR1 is SEHNR and CDR2 is FQNEAQ (reference sequence). The length of the CDR3 is 14 residues. CDR3 residues: CASNRELTNTEAFF. The CDR3 DNA is TGTGCCAGCAACCGGGAACTAACCAACACTGAAGCTTTCTTT.

This clone was detected once. The chain recombines TRBV7-2 with TRBJ1-2, with 9 bases aligning to TRBD1. Losses at the gene ends were 5 bases for V and 2 bases for J; bases not matched to a gene: 3. Germline lookup yields CDR1 SGHTA and CDR2 FQGNSA. This CDR3 region has 14 residues. CDR3: CASSLDRGNYGYTF. The CDR3 region has the DNA TGTGCCAGCAGCCTCGACAGGGGGAACTATGGCTACACCTTC.

The genes are TRBV28 and TRBJ2-7; 9 bases agree with TRBD2. V shed 7 bases, J shed 2 bases, and the junction held 9 bases outside the gene matches. From germline, CDR1 is MDHEN and CDR2 SYDVKM. This CDR3 has 15 residues. In nucleotides, the CDR3 is TGTGCCAGCAATTCAGGGACTAGCTTTACCTACGAGCAGTACGTC. Translating it yields CASNSGTSFTYEQYV.

V usage is TRBV28 and J usage is TRBJ1-5; D call uncertain. This CDR3 comprises 13 residues. V gave up 4 bases and J gave up 5 bases, with 9 bases separating them. Germline V gene sequence: CDR1 MDHEN, CDR2 SYDVKM. The CDR3 spells CASSSIMDQPQHF. CDR3 sequence (DNA): TGTGCCAGCAGTTCCATTATGGATCAGCCCCAGCATTTT.

The V call is TRBV3-1 (or the pseudogene TRBV3-2), the J call TRBJ1-5; D remains unclear. CDR1 is LGHDT and CDR2 is YNNKEL in the germline V gene (reference sequence). The germline V and J ends were trimmed by 0 bases and 3 bases, with 9 bases remaining between them. CDR3 length: 15 amino acids. CDR3 sequence reads: CASSQDGRHNQPQHF. The CDR3 DNA is TGTGCCAGCAGCCAAGATGGACGGCACAATCAGCCCCAGCATTTT.

The chain links TRBV4-2 to TRBJ2-5; D possibly corresponds to TRBD1 (5 bases). The V gene lost 6 bases and the J gene lost 6 bases, with 11 bases spanning the gap. This CDR3 spans 12 amino acids. Germline lookup yields CDR1 LGHNA and CDR2 YNFKEQ. The CDR3 nucleotides read TGTGCCAGCAGAGCCAGGGAACAGACCCAGTACTTC. The encoded protein is CASRAREQTQYF.